These 22 T cell receptor beta chains originate from one sample sequenced in a study of regulatory T cells in long-lasting Graves disease. Time point noted: persistent/refractory GD, antithyroid drugs over 5 years with positive TRAb. The TCR library was made from RNA extracted from PBMCs. For TCR beta, libraries came from iRepertoire HTBI primers and Arm-PCR of CDR3 regions. TCRdb reanalysed the multiplex PCR reads using MiXCR and keeps one entry per CDR3 protein. The sample records some 440,000 distinct CDR3 sequences, 20% to 25% being singletons. Sample: peripheral blood mononuclear cells (PBMCs), taken when the disease was refractory, from a patient treated with antithyroid drugs. The origin of the receptors is a female donor with Graves disease.

This clonotype has a handful of counts. This chain links TRBV10-2 with TRBJ1-5, with D perhaps TRBD1 (6 bases). Trimming took 6 bases from V and 4 from J, leaving 10 bases between them. The CDR3 length is 13 residues. Germline V gene data show CDR1 as WSHSY and CDR2 as SAAADI. In nucleotides, the CDR3 is TGCGCCAGCAGCCAGGGGCAAAATCAGCCCCAGCATTTT. As protein: CASSQGQNQPQHF.

The V and J genes are TRBV9 and TRBJ2-1; TRBD2 matches at 7 bases. Germline CDR1 SGDLS, CDR2 YYNGEE. Trimming removed 3 bases from V and 9 bases from J; junction bases left unmatched: 3. CDR3 length: 12 amino acids. The chain's CDR3 is CASSASGIEQFF. CDR3 nucleotide sequence: TGTGCCAGCAGCGCAAGCGGGATTGAGCAGTTCTTC.

This clonotype was recorded a few times. This rearrangement joins TRBV7-8 to TRBJ1-5; D not resolved. The CDR3 loop spans 13 amino acids. Germline V CDR1 and CDR2: SGHVS, FQNEAQ. V lost 5 bases, J lost 5 bases, and 10 bases lay in between. CDR3 nucleotide sequence: TGTGCCAGCAGCCAAAGATCGGATCAGCCCCAGCATTTT. This translates into CASSQRSDQPQHF.

Concerning this clonotype itself: A far larger clone is off by one base, so a read error is likely. The genes are TRBV7-2 and TRBJ2-7, with D perhaps matching TRBD2 (6 bases). The CDR3 totals 11 residues. CDR1 SGHTA and CDR2 FQGNSA come from the germline V gene. CDR3 sequence (DNA): TGTGCCACTGGGACTTCCTACGAGCGGTACTTC. It codes for CATGTSYERYF.

This chain joins TRBV6-1 and TRBJ2-2; D might be TRBD2 (6 bases). Germline assignment: CDR1 MNHNS and CDR2 SASEGT. This CDR3 has 14 residues. V lost 7 bases to trimming and J lost 0 bases, with 9 bases between them. CDR3 sequence (DNA): TGTGCCAGCACACGGGGGACGAACACCGGGGAGCTGTTTTTT. Translating it yields CASTRGTNTGELFF.

Here the CDR3 reads CSARDNGNIQYF. In DNA, the CDR3 is TGCAGTGCTAGAGATAATGGGAACATTCAGTACTTC. The chain combines TRBV20-1 with TRBJ2-4; no reliable D call. V lost 0 bases to trimming and J lost 7 bases, with 7 bases between them. CDR3 size: 12 residues. Germline CDR1 DFQATT, CDR2 SNEGSKA (reference sequence).

The J gene is TRBJ2-4, the V gene TRBV20-1, with 9 nucleotides matching TRBD2. This CDR3 contains 16 residues. Germline CDR1 and CDR2: DFQATT and SNEGSKA (reference sequence). Trimming cost V 0 bases and J 1 base; bases outside gene matches: 4. The CDR3 here is CSARDKAGGAKNIQYF. DNA of the CDR3: TGCAGTGCTAGAGATAAGGCGGGAGGGGCCAAAAACATTCAGTACTTC.

Comment on this clonotype: A far more abundant clone sits one base away, making this likely a read error. The chain uses TRBV7-6 and TRBJ1-4; D remains ambiguous. The CDR3 is 12 residues long. Germline CDR1 and CDR2: SGHVS and FNYEAQ. For the CDR3, the DNA is TGTGCCAGCAGCTCAGACCTTGAAAAACCGTTTTTT. It translates to CASSSDLEKPFF.

V gene TRBV19 combines with J gene TRBJ2-2; 7 positions agree with TRBD1. This CDR3 is 15 amino acids long. CDR1 is LNHDA and CDR2 is SQIVND in the germline V gene (reference sequence). Trimming took 7 bases from V and 3 from J; bases not matched to a gene: 8. The CDR3 region has the DNA TGTGCCAGTAAGGTGGGACAGTTTTACACCGGGGAGCTGTTTTTT. Encoded protein: CASKVGQFYTGELFF.

This clonotype was observed a handful of times. The rearrangement joins TRBV5-6 to TRBJ2-5; either TRBD1 or TRBD2 may fit D (6 bases each). The germline V gene encodes CDR1 SGHDT and CDR2 YYEEEE. Between the trimmed V and J ends, which lost 0 bases and 5 bases, there was a span of 11 bases. The CDR3 loop spans 14 amino acids. The DNA for the CDR3 is TGTGCCAGCAGCTTGGCGGGGGCACGGGAGACCCAGTACTTC. It encodes CASSLAGARETQYF.

This clonotype was seen more than once but under ten times. This rearrangement joins TRBV7-8 to TRBJ1-1; tentative D call: TRBD1 (5 bases). Trimming cost V 6 bases and J 5 bases, with 13 bases left between them. The length of the CDR3 is 13 residues. Germline loops: CDR1 SGHVS, CDR2 FQNEAQ. CDR3: CASRRLGETEAFF. Written as DNA, the CDR3 is TGTGCCAGCAGGCGTTTGGGGGAGACTGAAGCTTTCTTT.

In its sample, this clonotype was seen many times. The chain links TRBV10-3 to TRBJ2-5; 8 bases map to TRBD2. V lost 4 bases and J lost 1; bases outside the gene matches: 8. CDR1 is ENHRY and CDR2 is SYGVKD in the germline V gene. This CDR3 spans 16 amino acids. CDR3 amino acids: CAISGGFSGIQETQYF. As DNA, the CDR3 is TGTGCCATCAGTGGGGGATTTAGCGGGATCCAAGAGACCCAGTACTTC.

The chain couples TRBV19 to TRBJ1-2; no reliable D call. The germline V and J ends were trimmed by 3 bases and 0 bases, with 8 bases remaining between them. The CDR3 extends over 14 amino acids. Germline V gene data show CDR1 as LNHDA and CDR2 as SQIVND (reference sequence). The DNA for the CDR3 is TGTGCCAGTAGTATTGGCGGAGCTAACTATGGCTACACCTTC. Encoded protein: CASSIGGANYGYTF.

CDR3 region: CASSENPSPAPGGTDYEQYF. CDR3 DNA: TGTGCCAGCAGTGAAAACCCCTCCCCCGCCCCAGGAGGTACGGACTACGAGCAGTACTTC. This rearrangement joins TRBV25-1 to TRBJ2-7; D possibly corresponds to TRBD2 (5 bases). The CDR3 has 20 residues. The V and J ends lost 2 bases and 3 bases respectively, with 29 bases between them. Per germline, CDR1 MGHDK and CDR2 SYGVNS.

This clonotype was counted many times. An end of the junction does not agree with germline; a read error may underlie this. The chain uses TRBV4-3 and TRBJ2-7; 12 bases map to TRBD2. CDR1 LGHNA and CDR2 YSLEER come from the germline V gene. The CDR3 loop spans 14 amino acids. CDR3 loop: CASSQGLAGYEQYF. In DNA, the CDR3 is TGTGCCAGCAGCCAGGGACTAGCGGGTTACGAGCAGTACTTC.

This clonotype was seen many times. V is TRBV3-1 and J is TRBJ2-5, with 7 bases identical to TRBD2. The CDR3 runs to 17 residues. J gave up 1 base and V 2 bases, and 10 bases lay outside the gene matches. Germline V gives CDR1 LGHDT, CDR2 YNNKEL (reference sequence). The CDR3 DNA sequence: TGTGCCAGCAGCCAACCAAAACCTCGGACTAGCCAAGAGACCCAGTACTTC. Translated: CASSQPKPRTSQETQYF.

This clonotype was seen repeatedly, ten times or more. The genes are TRBV5-1 and TRBJ1-5, with D perhaps TRBD1 (6 bases). The germline V gene has CDR1 SGHRS and CDR2 YFSETQ. Trimming took 4 bases from V and 7 from J, leaving 21 bases between them. The CDR3 covers 16 residues. Written as DNA, the CDR3 is TGCGCCAGCAGCCCCGGAGGGGGGGCGGGATGGCAGCCCCAGCATTTT. It codes for CASSPGGGAGWQPQHF.

This clonotype was counted ten times or more. This chain links TRBV29-1 with TRBJ2-7, with TRBD1 matching over 11 bases. J was trimmed by 4 bases and V by 7 bases; bases with no gene match: 12. Germline loops: CDR1 SQVTM, CDR2 ANQGSEA. The CDR3 extends over 15 amino acids. The CDR3 reads CSAILTDRGQYEQYF. The CDR3 DNA is TGCAGCGCCATCCTGACGGACAGGGGGCAGTACGAGCAGTACTTC.

V is TRBV12-5 and J is TRBJ2-5; 10 nucleotides match TRBD2. In germline, CDR1 is LGHNT, CDR2 FRNRAP. The length of the CDR3 is 15 residues. Unmatched junction bases numbered 6, after V lost 6 bases and J lost 2 bases. CDR3: CASGPGLAVQETQYF. The CDR3, as DNA: TGTGCTAGTGGCCCAGGACTAGCGGTACAAGAGACCCAGTACTTC.

This clonotype was seen at least ten times. This sequence joins TRBV7-2 and TRBJ2-7, with D perhaps matching TRBD1 (6 bases). Germline V gene lookup returns CDR1 SGHTA and CDR2 FQGNSA. Trimming shortened V by 2 bases and J by 4 bases, and 12 bases separated the two germline ends. This CDR3 is 14 amino acids long. CDR3 nucleotide sequence: TGTGCCAGCAGCTTAAACAGGGATAGTTACGAGCAGTACTTC. The encoded protein is CASSLNRDSYEQYF. Supplemented by reference TRBV7-2 and TRBJ2-7, the full variable domain reads GAGVSQSPSNKVTEKGKDVELRCDPISGHTALYWYRQSLGQGLEFLIYFQGNSAPDKSGLPSDRFSAERTGGSVSTLTIQRTQQEDSAVYLCASSLNRDSYEQYFGPGTRLTVT.

The chain recombines TRBV6-1 with TRBJ1-2; D is possibly TRBD1 (5 bases). Looked up from germline, CDR1 is MNHNS and CDR2 is SASEGT. This CDR3 has 16 amino acids. Trimming removed 0 bases from V and 4 bases from J, with 15 bases in between. DNA for the CDR3: TGTGCCAGCAGTGAAGCTCACCCGGGACGGATCTATGGCTACACCTTC. Its translation is CASSEAHPGRIYGYTF.

There are a few counts of this clonotype. The chain couples TRBV7-9 to TRBJ2-7; D gene unclear. The V end lost 5 bases, the J end lost 0 bases, and 8 bases lay between the germline ends. Germline V gene data show CDR1 as SEHNR and CDR2 as FQNEAQ (reference sequence). There are 13 residues in the CDR3. CDR3 in amino acids: CASSDKSSYEQYF. The CDR3 DNA follows: TGTGCCAGCAGCGATAAGAGCTCCTACGAGCAGTACTTC.